This T cell receptor beta chain was profiled in a study of blood T cells in healthy people across ages. Donors ranged from roughly 6 to 100 years old and were healthy Caucasians in Russia. Each of the donors had 9 to 10 milliliters of peripheral blood drawn into EDTA-treated Vacutainer tubes. For the second PCR, which ran for about 7 to 11 cycles, a sample-barcoded 5' primer and a J-beta primer mix were used. Per-sample output comprised a minimum of 2.5 million paired-end reads containing CDR3. MiXCR, run by TCRdb on the 5' RACE reads, gives a single entry per CDR3 protein. Seen here are about 780,000 distinct CDR3 sequences, around 50% observed once, and the top ten hold 15% to 20%. This clonotype was detected ten times or more. Trimming left V 4 bases short and J 1 base short, with 9 bases between. Germline CDR1 is SQVTM and CDR2 is ANQGSEA. The length of the CDR3 is 13 residues.

Sequencing used blood. This clonotype originated in an elderly man in good health. The V and J genes are TRBV29-1 and TRBJ2-3; D might be TRBD1 (6 bases). The CDR3 sequence: CSVAPGGTDTQYF. The CDR3 bases are TGCAGCGTTGCCCCAGGGGGCACAGATACGCAGTATTTT.